What follows are 18 T cell receptor beta chains derived from one specimen sequenced in a study of cytomegalovirus exposure and HLA in healthy donors (dated by TCRdb to 2017 to 2019). To prepare the library, the immunoSEQ multiplex PCR assay was applied. A mixture of 60 forward primers for TCR Vbeta segments and 13 reverse primers for TCR Jbeta segments was used in the multiplex PCR. Here the immuneACCESS table is served through TCRdb, limited to in-frame sequences with V and J called. Missing clones are a known gap in these copies; in checked studies unresolved V genes cover under half, and the rest lacks a known reason. The sample profile shows some 100,000 clones; under 85% of them were found once. The top ten clones comprise around 4.1% of the sample. Input material: PBMCs. These TCRs come from a man aged 35 to 55 in good health and CMV-seronegative.

This chain uses TRBV30 with TRBJ2-5, with D tentatively TRBD2 (7 bases). The assigned J gene may be wrong: the sequence end matches TRBJ2-7 better. The germline gives CDR1 GTSNPN, CDR2 SVGIG (reference sequence). The CDR3 consists of 12 residues. The CDR3 DNA is TGTGCCTGGAGGCGGGGGCGTTACGAGCAGTACTTC. Translation: CAWRRGRYEQYF.

This clone was picked up a small number of times. The chain employs TRBV4-2 and TRBJ2-7; 8 bases agree with TRBD1. After removal of 4 bases from V and 4 bases from J, the junction contained 6 bases not matched to a gene. Germline-derived CDR1 and CDR2 are LGHNA and YNFKEQ. The CDR3 is 14 amino acids. In nucleotides, the CDR3 is TGTGCCAGCAGCCTCCGACAGGGGTTGTACGAGCAGTACTTC. Translation: CASSLRQGLYEQYF.

The V gene is TRBV15, the J gene TRBJ1-4; D is perhaps TRBD1 (5 bases). Germline assignment: CDR1 LNHNV and CDR2 YYDKDF (reference sequence). The CDR3 covers 15 residues. Trimming took 3 bases from V and 9 from J, leaving 17 bases between them. The CDR3 coding sequence is TGTGCCACCAGCAGGGAAGACGGGCAGGGAAAAAAACTGTTTTTT. It encodes CATSREDGQGKKLFF.

The chain carries TRBV30 and TRBJ2-7; no clear D gene. The germline gives CDR1 GTSNPN, CDR2 SVGIG (reference sequence). V lost 0 bases, J lost 2 bases, and 8 bases lay in between. This CDR3 region has 13 residues. CDR3: CAWSVAVPYEQYF. CDR3 DNA sequence: TGTGCCTGGAGTGTCGCAGTCCCCTACGAGCAGTACTTC.

The chain links TRBV7-8 to TRBJ1-2, with 8 bases aligning to TRBD1. With V trimmed by 6 bases and J by 6 bases, 3 bases remained unmatched. The CDR3 contains 12 residues. The V gene's germline CDR1 is SGHVS and CDR2 FQNEAQ. This CDR3 is CASRTGVNGYTF. In DNA, the CDR3 is TGTGCCAGCAGGACAGGGGTGAATGGCTACACCTTC.

The rearrangement joins TRBV4-1 to TRBJ2-3, with 7 bases aligning to TRBD2. This CDR3 region has 15 residues. V was clipped by 6 bases and J by 3 bases; unmatched bases: 9. Germline V gene sequence: CDR1 MGHRA, CDR2 YSYEKL. The CDR3 region is CASRTGTTGTDTQYF. In DNA form, the CDR3 reads TGCGCCAGCAGAACCGGGACTACGGGAACAGATACGCAGTATTTT.

The CDR3 reads CASSPYGLAGSEGYEQFF. CDR3 coding DNA: TGTGCCAGCAGCCCGTACGGACTAGCGGGGTCCGAGGGCTATGAGCAGTTCTTC. This chain connects TRBV4-2 to TRBJ2-1, with TRBD2 matching 12 bases. The CDR3 runs to 18 residues. The trim removed 4 bases at V and 8 bases at J, leaving 15 bases unmatched. Germline V gene data show CDR1 as LGHNA and CDR2 as YNFKEQ.

The CDR3 spells CASSLGLAGQETQYF. For the CDR3, the DNA is TGCGCCAGCAGCTTGGGACTAGCGGGCCAAGAGACCCAGTACTTC. The genes are TRBV5-1 and TRBJ2-5, with 10 bases that match TRBD2. J gave up 1 base and V 0 bases, and 0 bases lay outside the gene matches. The CDR3 is made up of 15 amino acids. CDR1 and CDR2 from the germline V gene are SGHRS and YFSETQ.

Here the CDR3 DNA reads TGTGCCAGCAGTCGAACGGGCGGGGGGGCCGGTGAGCAGTTCTTC. Amino acids: CASSRTGGGAGEQFF. V is TRBV2 and J is TRBJ2-1, with TRBD2 matching over 9 bases. After removal of 5 bases from V and 9 bases from J, the junction contained 11 bases not matched to a gene. CDR3 length equals 15 residues. The germline V gene encodes CDR1 SNHLY and CDR2 FYNNEI.

This clone showed up just a few times. V usage is TRBV11-3 and J usage is TRBJ2-1, with D unclear. Germline V CDR1 and CDR2: SGHNT, YENEEA. The CDR3 covers 13 residues. The germline V and J ends were trimmed by 1 base and 6 bases, with 7 bases remaining between them. Here the CDR3 reads CASSLVRANEQFF. Written as DNA, the CDR3 is TGTGCCAGCAGCTTAGTACGAGCCAATGAGCAGTTCTTC. The full variable domain, in which reference TRBV11-3 and TRBJ2-1 provide the parts outside the CDR3, is EAGVVQSPRYKIIEKKQPVAFWCNPISGHNTLYWYLQNLGQGPELLIRYENEEAVDDSQLPKDRFSAERLKGVDSTLKIQPAELGDSAVYLCASSLVRANEQFFGPGTRLTVL.

On this clone itself: This same CDR3 is encoded by further DNA sequences in the sample. The chain has TRBV14 and TRBJ2-3; D may be TRBD2 (6 bases). Trimming removed 0 bases from V and 0 bases from J, with 13 bases in between. This CDR3 comprises 17 residues. The V gene's germline CDR1 is SGHDN and CDR2 FVKESK. CDR3 loop: CASSQDLIAGSTDTQYF. CDR3 DNA sequence: TGTGCCAGCAGCCAAGATCTAATCGCGGGGAGCACAGATACGCAGTATTTT.

The chain uses TRBV7-3 and TRBJ2-3, with a weak D call TRBD1 (6 bases). Looked up from germline, CDR1 is SGHTA and CDR2 is FQGTGA. The V end was cut by 4 bases, the J end by 3 bases, with 14 bases between. The CDR3 is made up of 15 amino acids. CDR3 sequence reads: CASSSSTGLTDTQYF. CDR3 in DNA: TGTGCCAGCAGCTCCTCTACAGGGTTGACAGATACGCAGTATTTT.

This chain connects TRBV5-1 to TRBJ2-3; D might be TRBD1 (6 bases). V was cut by 1 base and J by 2 bases, with 11 bases left in between. This CDR3 is 15 amino acids long. Germline lookup yields CDR1 SGHRS and CDR2 YFSETQ. The CDR3 is CASSLSQGNTDTQYF. DNA for the CDR3: TGCGCCAGCAGCTTGTCGCAGGGGAACACAGATACGCAGTATTTT.

This clone occurred a few times. The gene calls are TRBV10-2 and TRBJ1-5; D is undetermined. The CDR3 extends over 15 amino acids. Per germline, CDR1 WSHSY and CDR2 SAAADI. V lost 6 bases and J lost 11, with 23 bases in between. Written as DNA, the CDR3 is TGCGCCAGCAGCGCAGGTGGTGGGGAGCCCAGGACCCAGCATTTT. This encodes CASSAGGGEPRTQHF.

The V and J genes are TRBV2 and TRBJ1-4; 9 nucleotides agree with TRBD1. Germline loops: CDR1 SNHLY, CDR2 FYNNEI. The CDR3 covers 14 residues. J lost 7 bases, V lost 4 bases, and 4 bases had no gene match. CDR3 nucleotide sequence: TGTGCCAGCAGTGTACAGGGGGCAGGTGAAAAACTGTTTTTT. It codes for CASSVQGAGEKLFF.

The gene calls are TRBV18 and TRBJ1-1; a weak D match, TRBD1 (6 bases). Germline CDR1 and CDR2: KGHSH and LQKENI. V gave up 3 bases and J gave up 0 bases, with 11 bases separating them. The CDR3 loop spans 15 amino acids. CDR3 sequence (DNA): TGTGCCAGCTCACCGCAACAGGGTGTGAACACTGAAGCTTTCTTT. Encoded protein: CASSPQQGVNTEAFF.

This chain links TRBV5-1 with TRBJ2-3; possible D gene TRBD1, 6 bases. V was clipped by 3 bases and J by 1 base, with 12 bases between them. CDR1 is SGHRS, CDR2 YFSETQ, per germline. This CDR3 spans 15 amino acids. CDR3 in amino acids: CASSSSPGGTDTQYF. As DNA, the CDR3 is TGCGCCAGCAGCTCTTCTCCAGGGGGCACAGATACGCAGTATTTT.

The chain is built from TRBV6-5 and TRBJ2-1; 9 positions agree with TRBD1. The CDR3 is 15 amino acids. Trimming took 4 bases from V and 3 from J; bases not matched to a gene: 4. CDR1 is MNHEY and CDR2 is SVGAGI in the germline V gene. The CDR3: CASSSRDRDYNEQFF. Here the CDR3 DNA reads TGTGCCAGCAGTTCCCGGGACAGGGACTACAATGAGCAGTTCTTC.